The 15 T cell receptor beta chains given below trace back to one sample, sequenced in a study of blood T cell repertoires in COVID-19. Profiling relied on immunoSEQ multiplex PCR, and the TCRdb table lists in-frame clones only, not all of them. This table has tens of thousands of clones, about 86% appearing once. The material sequenced was peripheral blood. These receptors were collected from an elderly woman in a cohort sampled during active or convalescent COVID-19.

The chain links TRBV2 to TRBJ2-2; possibly TRBD1 for D (5 bases). Germline loops: CDR1 SNHLY, CDR2 FYNNEI. V gave up 7 bases and J gave up 4 bases, with 13 bases separating them. The CDR3 consists of 14 residues. Here the CDR3 reads CASKIDSLTGELFF. The CDR3 nucleotides are TGTGCCAGCAAAATCGACAGCCTCACCGGGGAGCTGTTTTTT.

This clone was counted between two and nine times. The chain links TRBV28 to TRBJ1-1; 8 bases fit TRBD1. CDR3 length equals 12 residues. CDR1 is MDHEN, CDR2 SYDVKM, per germline. Trimming at V came to 7 bases and at J to 10 bases, leaving 8 bases not matched to a gene. Here the CDR3 reads CASNFSGGRAFF. CDR3 DNA sequence: TGTGCCAGCAACTTTTCAGGGGGCCGAGCTTTCTTT.

J is TRBJ1-1 and V is TRBV28; the D gene is possibly TRBD1 (5 bases). V was clipped by 6 bases and J by 2 bases, with 13 bases between them. The V gene's germline CDR1 is MDHEN and CDR2 SYDVKM. The CDR3 spans 14 residues. The CDR3: CASRQVHANTEAFF. DNA of the CDR3: TGTGCCAGCAGACAGGTCCACGCTAACACTGAAGCTTTCTTT.

The chain links TRBV6-5 to TRBJ1-2; TRBD1 matches at 9 bases. Losses at the gene ends were 2 bases for V and 5 bases for J; bases not matched to a gene: 0. CDR1 and CDR2 (germline): MNHEY, SVGAGI. This CDR3 has 13 residues. The CDR3 DNA reads as TGTGCCAGCAGTTACGACAGGGGGTATGGCTACACCTTC. Translating it yields CASSYDRGYGYTF.

Concerning this clone itself: In the same sample, other DNA sequences code for this CDR3. The V call is TRBV27, the J call TRBJ2-2; TRBD2 matches 11 bases. Germline trimming cut 6 bases from V and 8 bases from J; bases unmatched to any gene: 11. CDR1 is MNHEY and CDR2 is SMNVEV in the germline V gene (reference sequence). This CDR3 contains 16 residues. CDR3 coding DNA: TGTGCCAGCAGCATTGGGACTAGCGGTGAACTGGGGGAGCTGTTTTTT. Translated, it gives CASSIGTSGELGELFF.

V gene TRBV4-2 combines with J gene TRBJ2-2; TRBD1 matches at 10 bases. Germline V CDR1 and CDR2: LGHNA, YNFKEQ. V trimming: 3 bases; J trimming: 0 bases; junction bases outside the gene matches: 1. The CDR3 is 16 residues long. CDR3 loop: CASSQGTGANTGELFF. For the CDR3, the DNA is TGTGCCAGCAGCCAGGGGACAGGGGCGAACACCGGGGAGCTGTTTTTT.

The V and J genes are TRBV2 and TRBJ2-1; D gene unclear. V was cut by 7 bases and J by 9 bases, with 7 bases left in between. CDR1 is SNHLY and CDR2 is FYNNEI in the germline V gene. The CDR3 contains 10 residues. CDR3 bases: TGTGCCAGCACCGAACTTGAGCAGTTCTTC. Protein sequence: CASTELEQFF.

V usage is TRBV28 and J usage is TRBJ1-6; 7 nucleotides agree with TRBD1. Per the germline V gene, CDR1 is MDHEN and CDR2 is SYDVKM. The CDR3 length is 14 residues. V was clipped by 6 bases and J by 7 bases; unmatched bases: 6. The CDR3 region has the DNA TGTGCCAGCAGACCGGGACAGCTGAATTCACCCCTCCACTTT. Protein product: CASRPGQLNSPLHF.

The rearrangement joins TRBV6-2 or TRBV6-3 to TRBJ1-4, with D hard to call. The CDR3 covers 13 residues. From germline, CDR1 is MNHEY and CDR2 SVGEGT. Between the trimmed V and J ends, which lost 2 bases and 8 bases, there was a span of 9 bases. This CDR3 reads CASSYEGIEKLFF. In nucleotides, the CDR3 is TGTGCCAGCAGTTACGAGGGCATCGAAAAACTGTTTTTT.

The chain employs TRBV27 and TRBJ1-4; unclear D gene. The V and J ends lost 5 bases and 8 bases respectively, with 18 bases between them. The CDR3 spans 15 residues. Germline V gene data show CDR1 as MNHEY and CDR2 as SMNVEV (reference sequence). Here the CDR3 DNA reads TGTGCCAGCAGTACCTTAGAGGTAGCGAGAGAAAAACTGTTTTTT. This gives the protein CASSTLEVAREKLFF. Drawing the rest from reference TRBV27 and TRBJ1-4, the complete variable domain is EAQVTQNPRYLITVTGKKLTVTCSQNMNHEYMSWYRQDPGLGLRQIYYSMNVEVTDKGDVPEGYKVSRKEKRNFPLILESPSPNQTSLYFCASSTLEVAREKLFFGSGTQLSVL.

V usage is TRBV5-1 and J usage is TRBJ2-2, with 11 nucleotides matching TRBD1. Germline CDR1 reads SGHRS; CDR2 reads YFSETQ. Trimming at V came to 7 bases and at J to 1 base, leaving 3 bases not matched to a gene. The CDR3 consists of 15 residues. CDR3: CASWDRGRNTGELFF. CDR3 bases: TGCGCCAGCTGGGACAGGGGGAGGAACACCGGGGAGCTGTTTTTT.

This clone was counted a single time. The genes are TRBV11-1 and TRBJ2-7, with 12 bases matching TRBD2. V was pared by 4 bases and J by 4 bases, with 8 bases of the junction left unmatched. Germline CDR1 SGHAT, CDR2 FQDESV (reference sequence). CDR3 length: 16 amino acids. The CDR3, as DNA: TGTGCCAGCAGCTCGCACGGACTAGCGGGAATATACGAGCAGTACTTC. Translating gives CASSSHGLAGIYEQYF.

The genes are TRBV18 and TRBJ1-1; perhaps TRBD1 as D (6 bases). Deletions cut 3 bases from V and 4 bases from J, with 9 bases between. Germline V lookup: CDR1 KGHSH, CDR2 LQKENI. The CDR3 is made up of 13 amino acids. Here the CDR3 reads CASSPTGTTEAFF. The CDR3 nucleotides read TGTGCCAGCTCACCCACAGGGACCACTGAAGCTTTCTTT.

The chain couples TRBV5-1 to TRBJ2-1; 9 nucleotides align to TRBD2. J was trimmed by 4 bases and V by 0 bases; bases with no gene match: 14. CDR3 length equals 19 residues. CDR1 SGHRS and CDR2 YFSETQ come from the germline V gene. CDR3 DNA: TGCGCCAGCAGCTTGGCCAGGGGTAGCGGGAGTAAGACTTACAATGAGCAGTTCTTC. Translating gives CASSLARGSGSKTYNEQFF. Based on the CDR3 plus reference TRBV5-1 and TRBJ2-1, the full variable domain is KAGVTQTPRYLIKTRGQQVTLSCSPISGHRSVSWYQQTPGQGLQFLFEYFSETQRNKGNFPGRFSGRQFSNSRSEMNVSTLELGDSALYLCASSLARGSGSKTYNEQFFGPGTRLTVL.

This clone was picked up a small number of times. V and J are TRBV11-3 and TRBJ1-2; TRBD1 matches 9 bases. V trimming: 5 bases; J trimming: 4 bases; junction bases outside the gene matches: 2. The germline V gene encodes CDR1 SGHNT and CDR2 YENEEA. This CDR3 contains 13 residues. CDR3 sequence: CASSRTGVYGYTF. Written as DNA, the CDR3 is TGTGCCAGCAGCCGGACAGGGGTCTATGGCTACACCTTC. Full variable domain (rest looked up from reference TRBV11-3 and TRBJ1-2): EAGVVQSPRYKIIEKKQPVAFWCNPISGHNTLYWYLQNLGQGPELLIRYENEEAVDDSQLPKDRFSAERLKGVDSTLKIQPAELGDSAVYLCASSRTGVYGYTFGSGTRLTVV.